One sample yielded the 17 T cell receptor beta chains listed below, sequenced in a study of CD8+ T cells in alopecia areata. Sequencing templates came from extracted RNA that was reverse transcribed into cDNA. Some clones are missing from TCRdb's copy, which holds only in-frame ones; the method was immunoSEQ multiplex PCR. The sample lists 130,000 to 150,000 clones; around 62% were seen once. Sequenced: CD8+ T cells sorted from blood. These receptors came from a human donor in good health.

In this sample, this clone turned up many times. The V and J genes are TRBV19 and TRBJ2-7; 7 nucleotides agree with TRBD2. Looked up from germline, CDR1 is LNHDA and CDR2 is SQIVND (reference sequence). V was pared by 7 bases and J by 3 bases, with 12 bases of the junction left unmatched. The CDR3 runs to 15 residues. The CDR3 region is CASIGGASGVYEQYF. The CDR3 nucleotides read TGTGCCAGTATCGGGGGAGCTAGCGGAGTCTACGAGCAGTACTTC.

There are a few counts of this clone. The chain employs TRBV7-6 and TRBJ2-5; 11 bases map to TRBD2. Losses at the gene ends were 3 bases for V and 2 bases for J; bases not matched to a gene: 8. The CDR3 has 17 residues. Germline CDR1 and CDR2: SGHVS and FNYEAQ. This chain's CDR3 is CASSLILGLAVQETQYF. The CDR3 nucleotides read TGTGCCAGCAGCTTGATATTGGGACTAGCGGTACAAGAGACCCAGTACTTC.

DNA of the CDR3: TGTGCCACCAGCACCGCGGGGGGTGGGTGGAGCGAGCAGTACTTC. Its translation: CATSTAGGGWSEQYF. This sequence joins TRBV15 and TRBJ2-7, with 8 nucleotides matching TRBD2. J gave up 6 bases and V 4 bases, and 11 bases lay outside the gene matches. Per germline, CDR1 LNHNV and CDR2 YYDKDF (reference sequence). This CDR3 region has 15 residues. The full variable domain, its missing parts supplied by reference TRBV15 and TRBJ2-7, is DAMVIQNPRYQVTQFGKPVTLSCSQTLNHNVMYWYQQKSSQAPKLLFHYYDKDFNNEADTPDNFQSRRPNTSFCFLDIRSPGLGDTAMYLCATSTAGGGWSEQYFGPGTRLTVT.

V is TRBV5-1 and J is TRBJ2-3; possibly TRBD1 for D (6 bases). The CDR3 sequence is 16 residues long. Germline V lookup: CDR1 SGHRS, CDR2 YFSETQ. The V end lost 3 bases, the J end lost 2 bases, and 16 bases lay between the germline ends. CDR3 sequence (DNA): TGCGCCAGCAGCTCCCAGACGACAGGTTTCACAGATACGCAGTATTTT. It yields the protein CASSSQTTGFTDTQYF. Full variable domain (outside the CDR3, taken from reference TRBV5-1 and TRBJ2-3): KAGVTQTPRYLIKTRGQQVTLSCSPISGHRSVSWYQQTPGQGLQFLFEYFSETQRNKGNFPGRFSGRQFSNSRSEMNVSTLELGDSALYLCASSSQTTGFTDTQYFGPGTRLTVL.

V usage is TRBV6-6 and J usage is TRBJ1-5; D remains ambiguous. The V gene lost 5 bases and the J gene lost 5 bases, with 16 bases spanning the gap. Germline CDR1 and CDR2: MNHNY and SVGAGI (reference sequence). The CDR3 spans 15 residues. The CDR3 region is CASSKPWTADQPQHF. The CDR3 DNA reads as TGTGCCAGCAGTAAACCTTGGACCGCGGATCAGCCCCAGCATTTT.

The chain is built from TRBV11-1 and TRBJ2-2, with TRBD2 identical over 10 bases. Germline trimming cut 1 base from V and 6 bases from J; bases unmatched to any gene: 8. The germline V gene encodes CDR1 SGHAT and CDR2 FQDESV (reference sequence). The CDR3 has 17 amino acids. In nucleotides, the CDR3 is TGTGCCAGCAGCTTAGAGCTAGCGGGAGTTTATGCCGGGGAGCTGTTTTTT. Translation gives CASSLELAGVYAGELFF.

This chain links TRBV29-1 with TRBJ1-1, with D maybe TRBD1 (5 bases). CDR1 is SQVTM, CDR2 ANQGSEA, per germline. Trimming left V 5 bases short and J 8 bases short, with 12 bases between. The CDR3 runs 11 residues. This CDR3 is CSVMSAGEAFF. Here the CDR3 DNA reads TGCAGCGTTATGTCGGCAGGGGAAGCTTTCTTT. The variable domain in full, completed from reference TRBV29-1 and TRBJ1-1, reads SAVISQKPSRDICQRGTSLTIQCQVDSQVTMMFWYRQQPGQSLTLIATANQGSEATYESGFVIDKFPISRPNLTFSTLTVSNMSPEDSSIYLCSVMSAGEAFFGQGTRLTVV.

The chain links TRBV6-5 to TRBJ2-7; D unresolved. Trimming cost V 6 bases and J 2 bases, with 17 bases left between them. The CDR3 has 15 residues. Germline values: CDR1 MNHEY, CDR2 SVGAGI. CDR3 region: CASSLFPEAPYEQYF. In nucleotides, the CDR3 is TGTGCCAGCAGCCTATTTCCTGAGGCCCCCTACGAGCAGTACTTC.

V gene TRBV6-6 combines with J gene TRBJ1-2, with D possibly TRBD1 on 6 matching bases. CDR3 size: 15 residues. V lost 6 bases and J 8 bases, leaving 22 bases between the germline ends. Looked up from germline, CDR1 is MNHNY and CDR2 is SVGAGI (reference sequence). Here the CDR3 reads CASRIPPGQGEGYTF. In nucleotides, the CDR3 is TGTGCCAGCAGAATCCCTCCGGGACAAGGGGAAGGCTACACCTTC.

The chain couples TRBV6-4 to TRBJ2-3; 7 nucleotides line up with TRBD1. V was clipped by 2 bases and J by 6 bases; unmatched bases: 8. CDR3 length: 15 amino acids. Germline CDR1 reads MRHNA; CDR2 reads SNTAGT. CDR3 sequence (DNA): TGTGCCAGCAGTGACGGTAACAGGGGTTTGGATACGCAGTATTTT. This encodes CASSDGNRGLDTQYF.

The chain recombines TRBV29-1 with TRBJ2-1; tentative D call: TRBD2 (5 bases). The CDR3 is 13 amino acids. Germline CDR1 is SQVTM and CDR2 is ANQGSEA. V lost 7 bases and J 0 bases, leaving 10 bases between the germline ends. The CDR3: CSAAESSYNEQFF. The CDR3 DNA follows: TGCAGCGCAGCGGAAAGCTCCTACAATGAGCAGTTCTTC.

The chain couples TRBV29-1 to TRBJ1-1, with D possibly being TRBD1 (5 bases). The germline CDR1 and CDR2 sequences are SQVTM and ANQGSEA. The CDR3 length is 18 residues. The V and J ends lost 3 bases and 0 bases respectively, with 23 bases between them. The CDR3 nucleotides are TGCAGCGTTGATAGGGGCGGGAGTTACCCTGACATGAACACTGAAGCTTTCTTT. It specifies CSVDRGGSYPDMNTEAFF.

This clone was seen only a few times. V gene TRBV29-1 combines with J gene TRBJ2-5; D may match TRBD1 or TRBD2 (7 bases each). CDR3 size: 17 residues. Looked up from germline, CDR1 is SQVTM and CDR2 is ANQGSEA. Trimming left V 4 bases short and J 2 bases short, with 23 bases between. Here the CDR3 reads CSVAVFRGGQWQETQYF. CDR3 in DNA: TGCAGCGTTGCGGTTTTTCGCGGGGGACAGTGGCAAGAGACCCAGTACTTC.

The V gene is TRBV29-1, the J gene TRBJ2-1, with a possible D match to TRBD1 (5 bases). Germline CDR1 SQVTM, CDR2 ANQGSEA. The V end lost 1 base, the J end lost 13 bases, and 11 bases lay between the germline ends. The CDR3 sequence is 11 residues long. CDR3 sequence reads: CSVEGTTGQFF. The CDR3, as DNA: TGCAGCGTTGAAGGGACAACAGGCCAGTTCTTC.

The chain links TRBV9 to TRBJ2-3; D gene uncertain. V lost 3 bases to trimming and J lost 1 base, with 9 bases between them. Germline CDR1 and CDR2: SGDLS and YYNGEE. The CDR3 runs to 14 residues. The CDR3: CASSAEGRTDTQYF. The CDR3 DNA is TGTGCCAGCAGCGCCGAAGGGCGCACAGATACGCAGTATTTT.

V gene TRBV30 combines with J gene TRBJ1-1; D remains ambiguous. This CDR3 contains 10 residues. V lost 0 bases and J 8 bases, leaving 4 bases between the germline ends. Per germline, CDR1 GTSNPN and CDR2 SVGIG (reference sequence). DNA for the CDR3: TGTGCCTGGAGTGTCGGGGAAGCTTTCTTT. Translating it yields CAWSVGEAFF.

The rearrangement uses TRBV5-1 and TRBJ1-1; D is unresolved. V shed 0 bases and J shed 7 bases, with 10 bases lying between them. CDR3 length: 13 residues. Germline V gene lookup returns CDR1 SGHRS and CDR2 YFSETQ. The CDR3 DNA follows: TGCGCCAGCAGCTTGGCTTTTGGCCTTGAAGCTTTCTTT. It codes for CASSLAFGLEAFF.